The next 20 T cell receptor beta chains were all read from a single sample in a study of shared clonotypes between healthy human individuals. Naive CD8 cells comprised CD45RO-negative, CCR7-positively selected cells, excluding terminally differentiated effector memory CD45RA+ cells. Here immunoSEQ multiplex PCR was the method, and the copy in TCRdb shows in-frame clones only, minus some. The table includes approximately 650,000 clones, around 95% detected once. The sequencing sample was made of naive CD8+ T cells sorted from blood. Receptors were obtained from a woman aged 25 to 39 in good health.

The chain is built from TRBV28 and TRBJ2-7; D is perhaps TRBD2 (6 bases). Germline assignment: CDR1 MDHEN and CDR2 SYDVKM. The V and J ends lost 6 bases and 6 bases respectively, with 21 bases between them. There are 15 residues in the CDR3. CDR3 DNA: TGTGCCAGCAGCTTACCCGGACGGGACTCGACCGAGCAGTACTTC. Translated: CASSLPGRDSTEQYF.

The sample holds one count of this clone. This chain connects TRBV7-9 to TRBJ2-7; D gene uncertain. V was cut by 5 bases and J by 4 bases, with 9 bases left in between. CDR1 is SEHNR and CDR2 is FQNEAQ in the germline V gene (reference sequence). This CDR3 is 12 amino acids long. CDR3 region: CASSPITYEQYF. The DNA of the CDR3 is TGTGCCAGCAGCCCGATTACATACGAGCAGTACTTC.

In DNA form, the CDR3 reads TGTGCCAGCAGTTTAGTGCCTAGCTATGAGCAGTTCTTC. This gives the protein CASSLVPSYEQFF. The chain carries TRBV28 and TRBJ2-1, with D perhaps TRBD2 (5 bases). This CDR3 spans 13 amino acids. Trimming removed 2 bases at V and 8 bases at J, with 10 bases between. Germline V gives CDR1 MDHEN, CDR2 SYDVKM.

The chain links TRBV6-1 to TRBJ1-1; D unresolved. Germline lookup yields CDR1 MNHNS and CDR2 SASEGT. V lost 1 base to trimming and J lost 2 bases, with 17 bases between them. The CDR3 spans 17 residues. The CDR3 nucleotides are TGTGCCAGCAGTGAAGACGAGGTATGGCGGCGAAACACTGAAGCTTTCTTT. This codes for CASSEDEVWRRNTEAFF.

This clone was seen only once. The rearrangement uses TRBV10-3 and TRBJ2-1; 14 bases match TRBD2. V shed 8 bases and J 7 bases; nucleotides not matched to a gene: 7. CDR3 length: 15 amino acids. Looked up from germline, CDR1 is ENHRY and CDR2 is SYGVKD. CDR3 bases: TGTGCCATCTCAGGACTAGCGGGAGGATTGAATGAGCAGTTCTTC. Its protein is CAISGLAGGLNEQFF.

The CDR3 region has the DNA TGTGCCAGCAGCTCGCTAGCGGAAGAGCAGTACTTC. Protein: CASSSLAEEQYF. The chain joins TRBV28 to TRBJ2-7, with 7 nucleotides matching TRBD2. This CDR3 spans 12 amino acids. Trimming cost V 6 bases and J 7 bases; bases outside gene matches: 6. In germline, CDR1 is MDHEN, CDR2 SYDVKM.

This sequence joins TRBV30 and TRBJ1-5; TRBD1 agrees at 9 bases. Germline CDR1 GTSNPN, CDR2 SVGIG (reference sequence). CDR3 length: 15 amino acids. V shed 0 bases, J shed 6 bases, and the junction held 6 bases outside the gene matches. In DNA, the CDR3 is TGTGCCTGGAGTGTCCGACGGACAGGGGTTCAGCCCCAGCATTTT. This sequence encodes CAWSVRRTGVQPQHF.

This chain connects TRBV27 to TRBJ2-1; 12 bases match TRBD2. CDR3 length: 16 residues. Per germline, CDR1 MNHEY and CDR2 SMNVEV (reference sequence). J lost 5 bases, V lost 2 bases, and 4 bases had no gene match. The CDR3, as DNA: TGTGCCAGCAGTTTACAGCTAGCGGGAGGGAACAATGAGCAGTTCTTC. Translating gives CASSLQLAGGNNEQFF.

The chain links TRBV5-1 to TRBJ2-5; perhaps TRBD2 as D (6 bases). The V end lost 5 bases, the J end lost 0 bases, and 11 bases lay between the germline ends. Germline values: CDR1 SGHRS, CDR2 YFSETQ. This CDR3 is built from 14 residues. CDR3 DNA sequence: TGCGCCAGCAGGGGCCGGGGGTACCAAGAGACCCAGTACTTC. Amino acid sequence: CASRGRGYQETQYF.

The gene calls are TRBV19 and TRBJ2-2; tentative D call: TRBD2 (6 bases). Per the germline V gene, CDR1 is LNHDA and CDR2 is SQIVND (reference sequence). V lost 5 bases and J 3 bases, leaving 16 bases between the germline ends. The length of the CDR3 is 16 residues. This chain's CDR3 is CASSLGREKYTGELFF. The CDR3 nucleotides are TGTGCCAGTAGTTTAGGACGGGAGAAATACACCGGGGAGCTGTTTTTT.

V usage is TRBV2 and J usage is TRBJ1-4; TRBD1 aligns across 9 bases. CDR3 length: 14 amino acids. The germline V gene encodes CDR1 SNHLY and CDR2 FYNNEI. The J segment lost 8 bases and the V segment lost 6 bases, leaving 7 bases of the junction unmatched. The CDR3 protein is CASRGGQGGEKLFF. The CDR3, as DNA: TGTGCCAGCAGGGGGGGACAGGGAGGGGAAAAACTGTTTTTT. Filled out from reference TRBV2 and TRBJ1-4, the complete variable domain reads EPEVTQTPSHQVTQMGQEVILRCVPISNHLYFYWYRQILGQKVEFLVSFYNNEISEKSEIFDDQFSVERPDGSNFTLKIRSTKLEDSAMYFCASRGGQGGEKLFFGSGTQLSVL.

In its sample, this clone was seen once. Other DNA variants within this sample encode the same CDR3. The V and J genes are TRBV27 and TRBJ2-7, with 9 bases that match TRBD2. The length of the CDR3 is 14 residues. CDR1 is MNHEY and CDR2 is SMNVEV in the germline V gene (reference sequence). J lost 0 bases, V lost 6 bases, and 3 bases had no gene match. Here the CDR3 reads CASSLAGNSYEQYF. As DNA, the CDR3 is TGTGCCAGCAGCCTAGCGGGGAACTCCTACGAGCAGTACTTC.

CDR3 sequence: CASSKDRLGYTF. In nucleotides, the CDR3 is TGTGCCAGCAGTAAGGACAGGCTTGGCTACACCTTC. V and J are TRBV6-6 and TRBJ1-2; 7 bases align to TRBD1. Germline V gene data show CDR1 as MNHNY and CDR2 as SVGAGI (reference sequence). The CDR3 loop spans 12 amino acids. The ends lost 5 bases at V and 7 bases at J; junction bases unmatched: 4.

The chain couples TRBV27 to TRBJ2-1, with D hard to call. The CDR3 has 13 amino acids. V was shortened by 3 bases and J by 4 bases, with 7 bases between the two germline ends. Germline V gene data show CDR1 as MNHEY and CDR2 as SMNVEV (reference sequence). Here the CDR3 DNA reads TGTGCCAGCAGTTTGTTCCTTTACAATGAGCAGTTCTTC. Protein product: CASSLFLYNEQFF.

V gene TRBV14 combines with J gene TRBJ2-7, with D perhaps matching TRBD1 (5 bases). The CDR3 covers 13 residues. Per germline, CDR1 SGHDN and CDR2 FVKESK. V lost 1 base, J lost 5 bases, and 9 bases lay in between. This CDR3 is CASSQGQGNEQYF. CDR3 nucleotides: TGTGCCAGCAGCCAAGGGCAGGGCAACGAGCAGTACTTC.

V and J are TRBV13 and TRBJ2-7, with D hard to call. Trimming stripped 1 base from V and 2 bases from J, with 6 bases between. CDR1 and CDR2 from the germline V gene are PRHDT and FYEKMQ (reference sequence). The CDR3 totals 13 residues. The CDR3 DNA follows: TGTGCCAGCAGCTTAGCTGGGGCCTACGAGCAGTACTTC. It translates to CASSLAGAYEQYF.

This CDR3 reads CASRTPTDTQYF. DNA for the CDR3: TGTGCCAGTAGGACCCCCACAGATACGCAGTATTTT. This rearrangement joins TRBV19 to TRBJ2-3; D is unclear. The CDR3 contains 12 residues. The V gene lost 6 bases and the J gene lost 2 bases, with 6 bases spanning the gap. Germline values: CDR1 LNHDA, CDR2 SQIVND (reference sequence).

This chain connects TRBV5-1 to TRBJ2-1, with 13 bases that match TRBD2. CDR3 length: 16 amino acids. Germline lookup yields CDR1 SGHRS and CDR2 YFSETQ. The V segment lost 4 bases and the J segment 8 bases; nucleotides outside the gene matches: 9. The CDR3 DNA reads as TGCGCCAGCAGCCATCGGACTAGCGGGAGTGGCGATGAGCAGTTCTTC. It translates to CASSHRTSGSGDEQFF.

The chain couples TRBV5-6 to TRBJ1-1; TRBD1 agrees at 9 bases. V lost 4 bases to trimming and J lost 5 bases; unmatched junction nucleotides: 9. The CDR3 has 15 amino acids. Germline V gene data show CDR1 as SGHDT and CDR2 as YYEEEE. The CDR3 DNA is TGTGCCAGCAGCCCCGACACAGGGGGCAAAACTGAAGCTTTCTTT. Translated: CASSPDTGGKTEAFF.

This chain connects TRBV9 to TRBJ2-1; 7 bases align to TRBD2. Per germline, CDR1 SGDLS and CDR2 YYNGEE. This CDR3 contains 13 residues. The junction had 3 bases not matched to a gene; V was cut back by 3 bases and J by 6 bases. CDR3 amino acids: CASSEGRANEQFF. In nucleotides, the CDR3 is TGTGCCAGCAGCGAGGGGAGGGCCAATGAGCAGTTCTTC.